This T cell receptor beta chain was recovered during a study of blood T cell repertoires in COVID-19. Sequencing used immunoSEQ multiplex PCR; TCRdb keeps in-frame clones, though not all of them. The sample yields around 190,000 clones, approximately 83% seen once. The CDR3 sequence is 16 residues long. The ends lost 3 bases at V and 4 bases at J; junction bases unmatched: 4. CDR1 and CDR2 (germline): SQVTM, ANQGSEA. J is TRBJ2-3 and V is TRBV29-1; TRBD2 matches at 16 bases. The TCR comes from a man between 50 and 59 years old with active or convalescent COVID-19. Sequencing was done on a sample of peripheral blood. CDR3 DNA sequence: TGCAGCGTTGACGGGGGACTAGCGGGAGGGTCAGATACGCAGTATTTT. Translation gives CSVDGGLAGGSDTQYF.